The 8 T cell receptor beta chains presented below share a single source sample, sequenced in a study of graft-versus-host responses after intestinal transplantation. Here immunoSEQ multiplex PCR was the method, and the copy in TCRdb shows in-frame clones only, minus some. This table has 25,000 to 35,000 clones, roughly 80% appearing once. What these receptors recognize is not known. The source was unstimulated CD8+ T cells sorted from spleen or lymph node cells, collected before intestinal transplant. These TCRs come from a human donor who received an intestinal transplant.

The V and J genes are TRBV7-9 and TRBJ2-2, with a tentative D call TRBD1 (5 bases). CDR1 is SEHNR, CDR2 FQNEAQ, per germline (reference sequence). V lost 2 bases and J 2 bases, leaving 12 bases between the germline ends. CDR3 length: 16 residues. The CDR3 region has the DNA TGTGCCAGCAGCTTAAGGGGAACCCTAAACACCGGGGAGCTGTTTTTT. Translated, it gives CASSLRGTLNTGELFF.

Written as DNA, the CDR3 is TGTGCCAGCAGCTTAGTGGCGCGGATGATGAACACTGAAGCTTTCTTT. It encodes CASSLVARMMNTEAFF. The rearrangement joins TRBV11-2 to TRBJ1-1, with unresolved D. The CDR3 runs 16 residues. Trimming cost V 1 base and J 0 bases, with 12 bases left between them. Germline loops: CDR1 SGHAT, CDR2 FQNNGV.

The J gene is TRBJ2-7, the V gene TRBV10-3; tentatively, D is TRBD2 (5 bases). The germline V and J ends were trimmed by 2 bases and 7 bases, with 12 bases remaining between them. The length of the CDR3 is 13 residues. Germline CDR1 is ENHRY and CDR2 is SYGVKD. The CDR3 DNA reads TGTGCCATCAGTGAGGGACTGGAGTGGGAGCAGTACTTC. Translated, it gives CAISEGLEWEQYF.

This clone has more than one count but fewer than ten. J is TRBJ2-7 and V is TRBV6-1; 10 nucleotides align to TRBD2. CDR1 MNHNS and CDR2 SASEGT come from the germline V gene. The CDR3 sequence is 13 residues long. The junction had 2 bases not matched to a gene; V was cut back by 6 bases and J by 3 bases. The CDR3 protein is CASRKREGYEQYF. The CDR3 DNA follows: TGTGCCAGCAGGAAGCGGGAGGGCTACGAGCAGTACTTC.

CDR3 sequence reads: CASSAGRVGSEQYF. The CDR3 DNA reads TGTGCCAGCAGTGCTGGCAGGGTGGGGTCGGAGCAGTACTTC. This chain links TRBV2 with TRBJ2-7, with D tentatively TRBD1 (5 bases). CDR3 length: 14 residues. V was trimmed by 4 bases and J by 7 bases, leaving 17 bases between them. Germline values: CDR1 SNHLY, CDR2 FYNNEI.

The chain recombines TRBV9 with TRBJ1-1, with a possible D match to TRBD1 (6 bases). The CDR3 runs to 15 residues. Germline CDR1 is SGDLS and CDR2 is YYNGEE. V was trimmed by 0 bases and J by 5 bases, leaving 14 bases between them. This chain's CDR3 is CASSVGGGGLTEAFF. CDR3 coding DNA: TGTGCCAGCAGCGTAGGCGGGGGGGGCCTGACTGAAGCTTTCTTT.

The chain combines TRBV6-1 with TRBJ2-7, with D maybe TRBD2 (6 bases). The V gene lost 1 base and the J gene lost 2 bases, with 15 bases spanning the gap. This CDR3 has 16 amino acids. The V gene's germline CDR1 is MNHNS and CDR2 SASEGT. The CDR3 sequence is CASSEGLGLRPYEQYF. The CDR3 nucleotides read TGTGCCAGCAGTGAAGGTCTTGGACTACGCCCCTACGAGCAGTACTTC.

Written as DNA, the CDR3 is TGTGCCAGCAGCTTGGTTCCGGGGTTCAATCAGCCCCAGCATTTT. This gives the protein CASSLVPGFNQPQHF. The J gene is TRBJ1-5, the V gene TRBV5-8, with D hard to call. V was cut by 0 bases and J by 3 bases, with 10 bases left in between. Germline assignment: CDR1 SGHTS and CDR2 YDEGEE. The CDR3 consists of 15 residues.